This T cell receptor (beta chain) appears in the sequencing data of a study of CXCR3-negative and CXCR3-positive naive CD8 T cells. Study-level information: A total of 150 million or so TRB reads was generated, with about 1.5 +/- 0.3 million per library. Study results and caveats: CD5 surface expression was similar among naive subsets, and TCR strength was estimated by inference from TRB CDR3 properties. More hydrophobic TRB CDR3s occurred in CXCR3-positive than in CXCR3-negative naive cells.

Note on this clonotype: Its specificity is not known.

CDR1 is MDHEN and CDR2 is SYDVKM in the germline V gene. The CDR3 consists of 14 residues. The TRB cDNA libraries were prepared by 5' RACE with UMI labels. TCRdb reanalyzed the 5' RACE reads, giving one entry per CDR3 protein sequence and no DNA. The specimen's table records 90,000 to 150,000 distinct CDR3 sequences. V usage is TRBV28 and J usage is TRBJ2-7; the D call of TRBD2 rests on TCRdb alone, since no DNA is present to check it. The clonotype comes from a human donor in good health. Some clones in this sample may be carry-over from other donors' samples. Specimen: naive CXCR3+ CD8+ T cells from blood. This sample's subset: CD45RO-CCR7+CD27+CD95- naive CD8+ T cells expressing CXCR3 (TNR3+). This CDR3 reads CASSFSRAPYEQYF. The full variable domain, rest sourced from reference TRBV28 and TRBJ2-7, is DVKVTQSSRYLVKRTGEKVFLECVQDMDHENMFWYRQDPGLGLRLIYFSYDVKMKEKGDIPEGYSVSREKKERFSLILESASTNQTSMYLCASSFSRAPYEQYFGPGTRLTVT.